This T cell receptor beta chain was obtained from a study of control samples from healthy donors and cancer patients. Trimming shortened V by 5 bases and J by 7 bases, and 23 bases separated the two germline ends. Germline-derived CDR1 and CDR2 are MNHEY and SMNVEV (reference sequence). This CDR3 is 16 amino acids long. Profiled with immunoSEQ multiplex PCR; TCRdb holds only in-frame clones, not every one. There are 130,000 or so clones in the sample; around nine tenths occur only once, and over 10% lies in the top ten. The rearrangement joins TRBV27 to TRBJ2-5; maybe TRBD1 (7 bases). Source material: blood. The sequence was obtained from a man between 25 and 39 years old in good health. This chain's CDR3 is CASSPSGAQGGGTQYF. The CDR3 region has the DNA TGTGCCAGCAGTCCTTCGGGGGCTCAGGGGGGCGGGACCCAGTACTTC.